The next 7 T cell receptor beta chains were all read from a single sample in a study of blood T cell repertoires in COVID-19. The table came from immunoSEQ multiplex PCR; TCRdb's copy has only in-frame clones and leaves some out. In the table there are around 310,000 clones, approximately 89% of which are singletons. The sample was PBMCs or T cells enriched from blood (not recorded which). Source of these receptors: a woman in her 40s who had recovered from COVID-19.

This chain connects TRBV7-3 to TRBJ2-1, with 9 bases aligning to TRBD1. The J segment lost 10 bases and the V segment lost 1 base, leaving 8 bases of the junction unmatched. The germline V gene has CDR1 SGHTA and CDR2 FQGTGA. The CDR3 totals 15 residues. This CDR3 reads CASSLIRGQGREQFF. The CDR3 nucleotides read TGTGCCAGCAGCTTAATTAGGGGACAGGGCAGGGAGCAGTTCTTC.

This clone was counted a few times. The chain carries TRBV19 and TRBJ2-1; TRBD2 is a possible D gene (6 bases). Germline CDR1 LNHDA, CDR2 SQIVND (reference sequence). V lost 4 bases and J 6 bases, leaving 10 bases between the germline ends. This CDR3 contains 13 residues. This CDR3 is CASSSGAANEQFF. The DNA of the CDR3 is TGTGCCAGTAGTAGCGGGGCCGCCAATGAGCAGTTCTTC.

This sequence joins TRBV19 and TRBJ1-1; no firm D call. CDR1 is LNHDA, CDR2 SQIVND, per germline (reference sequence). Trimming stripped 3 bases from V and 1 base from J, with 9 bases between. This CDR3 has 14 amino acids. CDR3 DNA: TGTGCCAGTAGTATCCTTCACTCGAACACTGAAGCTTTCTTT. Residues: CASSILHSNTEAFF.

This sequence joins TRBV12-2 and TRBJ2-1; the D call in the table, TRBD1, was not verified against the DNA. TRBV12-2 represents a pseudogene. This CDR3 has 13 amino acids. In nucleotides, the CDR3 is TGTGTGGATACAGGGAGCGCCTACAATGAGCAGTTCTTC. This sequence encodes CVDTGSAYNEQFF.

Turning to this clone: Germline is not matched at one junction end, which may reflect a read error. The J gene is TRBJ2-1, the V gene TRBV24-1, with 8 bases that match TRBD2. Germline values: CDR1 KGHDR, CDR2 SFDVKD. The length of the CDR3 is 12 residues. CDR3 in DNA: TGTGCCACCAGCCGGGGGGGGCATGGGTTCCTCTTC. Amino acid sequence: CATSRGGHGFLF.

There are a few counts of this clone. The J gene is TRBJ2-7, the V gene TRBV7-6; 9 nucleotides match TRBD1. CDR1 is SGHVS and CDR2 is FNYEAQ in the germline V gene. The CDR3 spans 16 residues. V was pared by 0 bases and J by 0 bases, with 3 bases of the junction left unmatched. CDR3 in DNA: TGTGCCAGCAGCTTAGCCGACAGGGGGTTCTCCTACGAGCAGTACTTC. Translating it yields CASSLADRGFSYEQYF.

This rearrangement joins TRBV7-2 to TRBJ2-3; possibly TRBD1 for D (6 bases). Germline V lookup: CDR1 SGHTA, CDR2 FQGNSA. The CDR3 spans 16 residues. V was clipped by 1 base and J by 5 bases, with 16 bases between them. The CDR3, as DNA: TGTGCCAGCAGCTTAGGCTTCCGGGACACTCGAGATACGCAGTATTTT. Its protein product is CASSLGFRDTRDTQYF.